The TCR beta chain under discussion was sequenced for a study of blood T cell repertoires in COVID-19. Whole-study context: The United States, Italy and Spain were the sources of the acute and convalescent COVID-19 samples. In each case, the material was cDNA or gDNA derived from T cells, B-cell-depleted T cells, or PBMCs.

Original processing notes: Amplification with reference gene primers provided the estimates of nucleated cell counts. Sequenced by immunoSEQ multiplex PCR; TCRdb stores in-frame clones only, minus some. The V and J calls and the clone size are those of that table, but D and trimming were determined from the DNA. The sample gives about 190,000 clones, about 88% of which show up once; over 13% is in the top ten. This CDR3 has 15 residues. Trimming removed 6 bases at V and 4 bases at J, with 18 bases between. CDR1 and CDR2 (germline): LNHDA, SQIVND (reference sequence). The TCR was taken from a man aged 25-40 years with active or convalescent COVID-19. J is TRBJ1-1 and V is TRBV19, with D possibly TRBD1 on 6 matching bases. The sample comprised peripheral blood. CDR3 bases: TGTGCCAGTAGCCCGCTCGGGGGCGGGGGCACTGAAGCTTTCTTT. Its protein product is CASSPLGGGGTEAFF.